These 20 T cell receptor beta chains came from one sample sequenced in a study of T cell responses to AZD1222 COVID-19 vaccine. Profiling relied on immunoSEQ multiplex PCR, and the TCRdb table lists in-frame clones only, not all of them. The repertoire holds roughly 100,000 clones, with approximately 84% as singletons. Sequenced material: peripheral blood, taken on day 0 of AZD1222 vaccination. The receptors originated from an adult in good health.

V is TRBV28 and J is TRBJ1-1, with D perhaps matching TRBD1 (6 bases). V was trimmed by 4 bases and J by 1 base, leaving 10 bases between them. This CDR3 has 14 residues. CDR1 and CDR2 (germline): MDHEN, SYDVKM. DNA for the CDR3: TGTGCCAGCAGTTACTGGACAGAGAACACTGAAGCTTTCTTT. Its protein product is CASSYWTENTEAFF.

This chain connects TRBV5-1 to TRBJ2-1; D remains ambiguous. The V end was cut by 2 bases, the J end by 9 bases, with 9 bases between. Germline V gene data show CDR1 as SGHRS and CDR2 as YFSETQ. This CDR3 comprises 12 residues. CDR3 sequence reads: CASSFNSGEQFF. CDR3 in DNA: TGCGCCAGCAGCTTTAACTCGGGTGAGCAGTTCTTC.

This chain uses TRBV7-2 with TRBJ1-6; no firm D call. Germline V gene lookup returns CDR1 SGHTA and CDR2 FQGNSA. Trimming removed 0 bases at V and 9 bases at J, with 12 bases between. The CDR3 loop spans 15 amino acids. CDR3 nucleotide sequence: TGTGCCAGCAGCTTAGCCACCGGGGTAAGTTCACCCCTCCACTTT. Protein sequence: CASSLATGVSSPLHF.

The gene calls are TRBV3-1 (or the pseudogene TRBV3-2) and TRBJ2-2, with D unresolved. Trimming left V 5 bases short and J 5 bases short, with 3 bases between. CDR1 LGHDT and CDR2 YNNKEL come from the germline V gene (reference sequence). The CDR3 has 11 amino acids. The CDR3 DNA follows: TGTGCCAGCAGCGGAACCGGGGAGCTGTTTTTT. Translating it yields CASSGTGELFF.

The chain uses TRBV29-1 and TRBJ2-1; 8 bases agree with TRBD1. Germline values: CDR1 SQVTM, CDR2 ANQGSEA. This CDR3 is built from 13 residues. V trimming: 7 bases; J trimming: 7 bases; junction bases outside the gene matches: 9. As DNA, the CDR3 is TGCAGCGGTTGGACAGGGCTTGTGAATGAGCAGTTCTTC. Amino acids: CSGWTGLVNEQFF.

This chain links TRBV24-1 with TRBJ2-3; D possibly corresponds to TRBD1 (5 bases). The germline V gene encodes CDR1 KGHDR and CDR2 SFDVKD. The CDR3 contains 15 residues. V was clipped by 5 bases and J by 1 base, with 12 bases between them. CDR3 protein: CATSVSGMGTDTQYF. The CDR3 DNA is TGTGCCACCAGTGTATCAGGGATGGGCACAGATACGCAGTATTTT.

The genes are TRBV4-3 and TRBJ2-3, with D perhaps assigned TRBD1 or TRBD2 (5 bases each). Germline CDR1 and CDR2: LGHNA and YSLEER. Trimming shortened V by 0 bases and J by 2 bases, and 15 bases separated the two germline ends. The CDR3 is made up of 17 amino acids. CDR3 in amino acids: CASSQEAGANPTDTQYF. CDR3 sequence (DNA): TGCGCCAGCAGCCAAGAAGCCGGGGCGAACCCCACAGATACGCAGTATTTT.

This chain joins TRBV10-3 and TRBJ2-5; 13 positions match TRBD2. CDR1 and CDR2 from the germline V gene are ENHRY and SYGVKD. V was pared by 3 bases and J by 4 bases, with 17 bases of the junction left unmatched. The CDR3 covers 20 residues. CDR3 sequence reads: CAISDLRTSGGGIGGETQYF. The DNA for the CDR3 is TGTGCCATCAGTGACCTGAGGACTAGCGGGGGAGGAATCGGCGGAGAGACCCAGTACTTC.

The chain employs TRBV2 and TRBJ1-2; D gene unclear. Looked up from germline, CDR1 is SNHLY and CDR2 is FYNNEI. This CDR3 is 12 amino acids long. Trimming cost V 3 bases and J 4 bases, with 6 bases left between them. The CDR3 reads CASSESGYGYTF. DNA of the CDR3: TGTGCCAGCAGTGAGTCAGGCTATGGCTACACCTTC.

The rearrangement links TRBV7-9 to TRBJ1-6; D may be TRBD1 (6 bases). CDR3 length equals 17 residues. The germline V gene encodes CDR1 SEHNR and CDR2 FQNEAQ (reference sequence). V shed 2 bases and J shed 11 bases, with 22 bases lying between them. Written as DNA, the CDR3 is TGTGCCAGCAGCTTAAATGGGGCGGGGGGCAGCTCCCCACCCCTCCACTTT. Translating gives CASSLNGAGGSSPPLHF.

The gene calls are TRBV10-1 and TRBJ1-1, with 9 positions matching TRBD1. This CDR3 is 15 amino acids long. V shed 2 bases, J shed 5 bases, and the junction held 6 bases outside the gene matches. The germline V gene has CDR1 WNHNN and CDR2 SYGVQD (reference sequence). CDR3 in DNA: TGCGCCAGCAGTGAGCCGGGACAGGGAAGGACTGAAGCTTTCTTT. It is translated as CASSEPGQGRTEAFF.

The CDR3 spells CASSEHSDTQYF. The CDR3 DNA reads as TGTGCCAGCAGTGAACACTCGGATACGCAGTATTTT. The chain links TRBV6-1 to TRBJ2-3, with D hard to call. CDR3 size: 12 residues. CDR1 and CDR2 from the germline V gene are MNHNS and SASEGT. V lost 2 bases and J 6 bases, leaving 6 bases between the germline ends.

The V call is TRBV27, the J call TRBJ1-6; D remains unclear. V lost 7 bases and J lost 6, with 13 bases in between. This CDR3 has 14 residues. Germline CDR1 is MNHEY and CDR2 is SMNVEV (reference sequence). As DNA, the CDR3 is TGTGCCAGCAAGCAAGAATCTACTAATTCACCCCTCCACTTT. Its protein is CASKQESTNSPLHF.

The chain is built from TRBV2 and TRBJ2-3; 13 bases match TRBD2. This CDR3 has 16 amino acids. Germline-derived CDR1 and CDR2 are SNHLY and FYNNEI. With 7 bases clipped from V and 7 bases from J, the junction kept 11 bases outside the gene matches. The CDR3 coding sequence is TGTGCCAGCAAGTTGAGGACTAGCGGGAGACCAAATACGCAGTATTTT. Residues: CASKLRTSGRPNTQYF.

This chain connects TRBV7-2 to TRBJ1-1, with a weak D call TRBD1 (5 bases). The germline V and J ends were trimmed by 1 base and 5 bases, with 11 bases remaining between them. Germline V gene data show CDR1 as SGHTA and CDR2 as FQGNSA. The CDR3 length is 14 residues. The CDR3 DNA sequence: TGTGCCAGCAGCTTAGTCAGGGAGGGGACTGAAGCTTTCTTT. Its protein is CASSLVREGTEAFF.

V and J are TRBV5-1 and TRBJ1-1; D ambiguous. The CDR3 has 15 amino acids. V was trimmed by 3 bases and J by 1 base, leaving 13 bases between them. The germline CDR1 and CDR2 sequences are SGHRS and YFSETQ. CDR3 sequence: CASSSGSRANTEAFF. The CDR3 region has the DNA TGCGCCAGCAGCTCAGGTAGTAGAGCGAACACTGAAGCTTTCTTT. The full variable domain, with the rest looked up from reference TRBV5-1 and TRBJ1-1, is KAGVTQTPRYLIKTRGQQVTLSCSPISGHRSVSWYQQTPGQGLQFLFEYFSETQRNKGNFPGRFSGRQFSNSRSEMNVSTLELGDSALYLCASSSGSRANTEAFFGQGTRLTVV.

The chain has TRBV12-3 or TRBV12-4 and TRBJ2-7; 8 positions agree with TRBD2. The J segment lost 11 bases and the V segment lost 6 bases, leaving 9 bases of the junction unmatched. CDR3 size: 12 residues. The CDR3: CASRRPSGQEYF. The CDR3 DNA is TGTGCCAGCAGGCGGCCTAGCGGGCAAGAGTACTTC.

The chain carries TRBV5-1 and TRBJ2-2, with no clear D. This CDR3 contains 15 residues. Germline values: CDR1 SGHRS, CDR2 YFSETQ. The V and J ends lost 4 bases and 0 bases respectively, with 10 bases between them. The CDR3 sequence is CASSLVDSNTGELFF. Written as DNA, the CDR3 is TGCGCCAGCAGCCTCGTAGATTCGAACACCGGGGAGCTGTTTTTT.

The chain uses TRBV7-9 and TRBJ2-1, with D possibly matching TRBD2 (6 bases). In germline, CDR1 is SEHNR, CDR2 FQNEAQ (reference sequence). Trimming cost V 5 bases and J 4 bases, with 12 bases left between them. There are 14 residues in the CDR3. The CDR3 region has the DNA TGTGCCAGCAGCGGACCCGGAGGGTACAATGAGCAGTTCTTC. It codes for CASSGPGGYNEQFF. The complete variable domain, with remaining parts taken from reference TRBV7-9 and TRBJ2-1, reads DTGVSQNPRHKITKRGQNVTFRCDPISEHNRLYWYRQTLGQGPEFLTYFQNEAQLEKSRLLSDRFSAERPKGSFSTLEIQRTEQGDSAMYLCASSGPGGYNEQFFGPGTRLTVL.

The CDR3 coding sequence is TGTGCCACCAGTGAGGGCTATGGCTACACCTTC. This codes for CATSEGYGYTF. The rearrangement uses TRBV24-1 and TRBJ1-2; no reliable D call. The V gene lost 4 bases and the J gene lost 4 bases, with 3 bases spanning the gap. The CDR3 consists of 11 residues. Germline CDR1 reads KGHDR; CDR2 reads SFDVKD.